Below, 28 T cell receptor beta chains from the same sample are listed, as sequenced in a study of cytomegalovirus exposure and HLA in healthy donors. 60 Vbeta and 13 Jbeta primers were used in PCR. TCRdb's copy holds only in-frame clones and misses some; the assay was immunoSEQ multiplex PCR. Of 100,000 to 150,000 clones listed, 74% were seen once; the top ten hold about 4.4%. Sequencing was carried out using PBMCs. The receptors were sampled from a woman between 45 and 65 years old in good health and CMV-seropositive.

In DNA form, the CDR3 reads TGCAGCGTTTCAAGGGGTCTGGTCAATGAGCAGTTCTTC. The encoded protein is CSVSRGLVNEQFF. The chain couples TRBV29-1 to TRBJ2-1; weak D call: TRBD1 (5 bases). Germline-derived CDR1 and CDR2 are SQVTM and ANQGSEA. The CDR3 contains 13 residues. The germline V and J ends were trimmed by 5 bases and 6 bases, with 14 bases remaining between them.

The chain employs TRBV7-9 and TRBJ1-1; D is uncertain. This CDR3 spans 13 amino acids. V lost 1 base and J 1 base, leaving 4 bases between the germline ends. CDR1 and CDR2 (germline): SEHNR, FQNEAQ (reference sequence). The CDR3: CASSLVQNTEAFF. The DNA for the CDR3 is TGTGCCAGCAGCTTAGTACAGAACACTGAAGCTTTCTTT.

This clone was counted a single time. The chain combines TRBV5-4 with TRBJ1-3; TRBD1 matches 8 bases. The CDR3 loop spans 14 amino acids. Germline loops: CDR1 SGHNT, CDR2 YYREEE (reference sequence). J lost 2 bases, V lost 2 bases, and 0 bases had no gene match. The CDR3 DNA follows: TGTGCCAGCAGCTTACAGGGGGCTGGAAACACCATATATTTT. Its protein is CASSLQGAGNTIYF.

This chain connects TRBV16 to TRBJ1-1; 7 bases align to TRBD1. The germline CDR1 and CDR2 sequences are KGHSY and FQNENV. V lost 7 bases, J lost 5 bases, and 1 base stayed unmatched. The CDR3 length is 11 residues. CDR3 in DNA: TGTGCCAGCACCAGGGGGACTGAAGCTTTCTTT. Protein: CASTRGTEAFF. Full variable domain (rest looked up from reference TRBV16 and TRBJ1-1): GEEVAQTPKHLVRGEGQKAKLYCAPIKGHSYVFWYQQVLKNEFKFLISFQNENVFDETGMPKERFSAKCLPNSPCSLEIQATKLEDSAVYFCASTRGTEAFFGQGTRLTVV.

The J gene is TRBJ2-2, the V gene TRBV5-1; D unresolved. The CDR3 is 13 residues long. From germline, CDR1 is SGHRS and CDR2 YFSETQ. Trimming took 9 bases from V and 7 from J, leaving 16 bases between them. The CDR3 region is CATSGLVNGELFF. The CDR3 bases are TGCGCCACCTCAGGCCTGGTAAACGGGGAGCTGTTTTTT.

The chain uses TRBV19 and TRBJ1-6; D is unresolved. The V end lost 2 bases, the J end lost 10 bases, and 9 bases lay between the germline ends. This CDR3 contains 13 residues. Germline loops: CDR1 LNHDA, CDR2 SQIVND (reference sequence). CDR3 residues: CASSIPPGSPLHF. CDR3 nucleotides: TGTGCCAGTAGTATACCACCCGGGTCACCCCTCCACTTT.

The genes are TRBV19 and TRBJ1-2; 7 bases line up with TRBD1. Germline V lookup: CDR1 LNHDA, CDR2 SQIVND (reference sequence). This CDR3 is built from 14 residues. V lost 8 bases, J lost 1 base, and 7 bases stayed unmatched. The CDR3 region is CASVQGNFNYGYTF. Written as DNA, the CDR3 is TGTGCCAGTGTACAGGGGAATTTTAACTATGGCTACACCTTC.

The chain is built from TRBV25-1 and TRBJ1-6, with D perhaps matching TRBD1 (5 bases). V was cut by 8 bases and J by 9 bases, with 17 bases left in between. This CDR3 contains 14 residues. Per the germline V gene, CDR1 is MGHDK and CDR2 is SYGVNS. The CDR3 sequence: CASQPGLSLSPLHF. CDR3 DNA: TGTGCCAGCCAGCCGGGACTTAGCCTTTCACCCCTCCACTTT.

The chain combines TRBV6-5 with TRBJ2-3, with TRBD2 matching over 9 bases. J lost 2 bases, V lost 4 bases, and 4 bases had no gene match. This CDR3 has 15 amino acids. Germline CDR1 reads MNHEY; CDR2 reads SVGAGI. The CDR3 sequence: CASSLLAGYTDTQYF. DNA for the CDR3: TGTGCCAGCAGTTTACTAGCGGGCTACACAGATACGCAGTATTTT.

The rearrangement joins TRBV19 to TRBJ1-5, with no clear D. Germline V gives CDR1 LNHDA, CDR2 SQIVND (reference sequence). Trimming left V 3 bases short and J 2 bases short, with 11 bases between. The CDR3 sequence is 15 residues long. CDR3 in DNA: TGTGCCAGTAGTATCTTTGCTTCGGGCAATCAGCCCCAGCATTTT. Translation gives CASSIFASGNQPQHF.

The chain joins TRBV15 to TRBJ1-1, with D uncertain. With 0 bases removed from V and 4 bases from J, the gap between germline ends came to 12 bases. This CDR3 is 15 amino acids long. CDR1 is LNHNV and CDR2 is YYDKDF in the germline V gene (reference sequence). The CDR3 sequence: CATSRDGSRATEAFF. The CDR3 DNA reads TGTGCCACCAGCAGAGATGGGAGCCGGGCCACTGAAGCTTTCTTT.

V and J are TRBV11-2 and TRBJ1-2, with unresolved D. CDR1 and CDR2 (germline): SGHAT, FQNNGV. The V end lost 0 bases, the J end lost 2 bases, and 7 bases lay between the germline ends. This CDR3 has 14 amino acids. CDR3 sequence: CASSLELQNYGYTF. The CDR3 coding sequence is TGTGCCAGCAGCTTAGAGTTGCAGAACTATGGCTACACCTTC.

The CDR3 here is CSSAARGTEAFF. The DNA of the CDR3 is TGTTCTAGCGCGGCCCGGGGAACTGAAGCTTTCTTT. V is TRBV11-2 and J is TRBJ1-1, with D unresolved. The length of the CDR3 is 12 residues. Germline lookup yields CDR1 SGHAT and CDR2 FQNNGV. The full variable domain, with the rest looked up from reference TRBV11-2 and TRBJ1-1, is EAGVAQSPRYKIIEKRQSVAFWCNPISGHATLYWYQQILGQGPKLLIQFQNNGVVDDSQLPKDRFSAERLKGVDSTLKIQPAKLEDSAVYLCSSAARGTEAFFGQGTRLTVV.

The rearrangement links TRBV2 to TRBJ2-5; 7 bases line up with TRBD1. CDR3 length: 15 amino acids. Germline loops: CDR1 SNHLY, CDR2 FYNNEI. The ends lost 3 bases at V and 7 bases at J; junction bases unmatched: 11. CDR3 coding DNA: TGTGCCAGCAGTGACCTAACAGGGGCCATCGGGACCCAGTACTTC. This gives the protein CASSDLTGAIGTQYF.

This clone has just a few counts. CDR3 loop: CASSQLSGFYNEQFF. The CDR3 coding sequence is TGTGCCAGCAGCCAATTGTCGGGGTTTTACAATGAGCAGTTCTTC. This chain uses TRBV16 with TRBJ2-1, with D possibly matching TRBD2 (5 bases). Germline values: CDR1 KGHSY, CDR2 FQNENV. V was cut by 1 base and J by 4 bases, with 11 bases left in between. The CDR3 has 15 amino acids.

The chain uses TRBV21-1 and TRBJ1-6; no check of the table's D call, TRBD1, against the DNA was made. TRBV21-1 corresponds to a pseudogene. The CDR3 has 16 residues. The CDR3 here is CASSKKGTGYNSPLHF. DNA for the CDR3: TGTGCCAGCAGCAAAAAAGGGACAGGCTATAATTCACCCCTCCACTTT.

V is TRBV5-1 and J is TRBJ2-2, with D possibly matching TRBD1 (5 bases). The V end was cut by 0 bases, the J end by 6 bases, with 12 bases between. The CDR3 contains 15 residues. Germline-derived CDR1 and CDR2 are SGHRS and YFSETQ. The CDR3 coding sequence is TGCGCCAGCAGCTTGGGTGTGGGGCCGGCCGGGGAGCTGTTTTTT. This translates into CASSLGVGPAGELFF. Filled out from reference TRBV5-1 and TRBJ2-2, the complete variable domain reads KAGVTQTPRYLIKTRGQQVTLSCSPISGHRSVSWYQQTPGQGLQFLFEYFSETQRNKGNFPGRFSGRQFSNSRSEMNVSTLELGDSALYLCASSLGVGPAGELFFGEGSRLTVL.

This clone was detected only a few times. This chain links TRBV5-1 with TRBJ1-1; no reliable D call. Between the trimmed V and J ends, which lost 2 bases and 5 bases, there was a span of 10 bases. CDR1 is SGHRS and CDR2 is YFSETQ in the germline V gene. The CDR3 totals 13 residues. This CDR3 is CASSFLERTEAFF. In nucleotides, the CDR3 is TGCGCCAGCAGCTTCTTGGAGAGGACTGAAGCTTTCTTT.

This clone was recorded only once. The gene calls are TRBV5-1 and TRBJ2-5, with D possibly matching TRBD2 (6 bases). The V end lost 3 bases, the J end lost 0 bases, and 12 bases lay between the germline ends. Per germline, CDR1 SGHRS and CDR2 YFSETQ. The CDR3 sequence is 15 residues long. The CDR3 DNA sequence: TGCGCCAGCAGCTGGGACTCAGAGTACCAAGAGACCCAGTACTTC. Translating it yields CASSWDSEYQETQYF.

Only one count was recorded for this clone. The chain combines TRBV21-1 with TRBJ2-1; no DNA check was done on the table's D call, TRBD2. TRBV21-1 is a recognized pseudogene. The CDR3 covers 17 residues. In DNA form, the CDR3 reads TGTGCCAGCAGCAAACCAACCACAAGGAGCTCCTACAATGAGCAGTTCTTC. Its protein is CASSKPTTRSSYNEQFF.

The chain employs TRBV27 and TRBJ2-3; perhaps TRBD1 as D (5 bases). Germline CDR1 and CDR2: MNHEY and SMNVEV (reference sequence). The germline V and J ends were trimmed by 6 bases and 1 base, with 11 bases remaining between them. The CDR3 spans 14 residues. CDR3 coding DNA: TGTGCCAGCAGCAAACTCAGGGGCACAGATACGCAGTATTTT. Encoded protein: CASSKLRGTDTQYF.

The sample holds a few counts of this clone. The chain recombines TRBV5-8 with TRBJ1-5, with 8 bases matching TRBD1. The CDR3 has 15 amino acids. The trim removed 3 bases at V and 7 bases at J, leaving 9 bases unmatched. Germline CDR1 reads SGHTS; CDR2 reads YDEGEE. CDR3 residues: CASSSGQGAHQPQHF. In nucleotides, the CDR3 is TGTGCCAGCAGCTCGGGTCAGGGGGCACACCAGCCCCAGCATTTT.

In its sample, this clone was seen once. The rearrangement uses TRBV7-8 and TRBJ2-1, with 10 bases matching TRBD2. Germline V gives CDR1 SGHVS, CDR2 FQNEAQ. The V gene end was trimmed by 7 bases and the J gene end by 1 base; junction bases not matched to a gene: 13. This CDR3 region has 18 residues. CDR3 DNA: TGTGCCAGCATAAAGGACGGAGCGGGGGGGAGATCCTACAATGAGCAGTTCTTC. This translates into CASIKDGAGGRSYNEQFF.

The chain recombines TRBV2 with TRBJ2-7, with TRBD1 as a possible D gene (6 bases). CDR3 length equals 16 residues. V was cut by 8 bases and J by 2 bases, with 22 bases left in between. Germline CDR1 is SNHLY and CDR2 is FYNNEI. The CDR3 nucleotides read TGTGCCAGCTCCCCGGGTTCAGAGGGGGTAACCTACGAGCAGTACTTC. Protein sequence: CASSPGSEGVTYEQYF.

This clone has just a few counts. V and J are TRBV15 and TRBJ2-2; 7 nucleotides line up with TRBD1. Unmatched junction bases numbered 11, after V lost 1 base and J lost 9 bases. Germline-derived CDR1 and CDR2 are LNHNV and YYDKDF (reference sequence). This CDR3 is 16 amino acids long. The CDR3 DNA follows: TGTGCCACCAGCAGAGGGGGGACAGCCCCGTCTAGGGAGCTGTTTTTT. It yields the protein CATSRGGTAPSRELFF.

The chain links TRBV11-2 to TRBJ1-4; 7 bases match TRBD1. This CDR3 region has 15 residues. Germline V CDR1 and CDR2: SGHAT, FQNNGV. The V and J ends lost 8 bases and 0 bases, in that order; junction bases with no gene match: 6. The CDR3 loop reads CASVRTGATNEKLFF. The CDR3 coding sequence is TGTGCCAGCGTAAGAACAGGGGCAACTAATGAAAAACTGTTTTTT. Looking up the rest from reference TRBV11-2 and TRBJ1-4 gives the full variable domain: EAGVAQSPRYKIIEKRQSVAFWCNPISGHATLYWYQQILGQGPKLLIQFQNNGVVDDSQLPKDRFSAERLKGVDSTLKIQPAKLEDSAVYLCASVRTGATNEKLFFGSGTQLSVL.

The V and J genes are TRBV10-2 and TRBJ2-7; 11 positions agree with TRBD2. CDR3 length: 17 amino acids. Losses at the gene ends were 6 bases for V and 2 bases for J; bases not matched to a gene: 12. Germline CDR1 is WSHSY and CDR2 is SAAADI. CDR3 in DNA: TGCGCCAGCAGATCCGGGACTAGCGGCAAACCCGCCTACGAGCAGTACTTC. Its translation is CASRSGTSGKPAYEQYF.

The rearrangement links TRBV19 to TRBJ2-3; 11 bases fit TRBD2. Germline trimming cut 5 bases from V and 4 bases from J; bases unmatched to any gene: 8. The CDR3 is 16 amino acids. CDR1 is LNHDA and CDR2 is SQIVND in the germline V gene (reference sequence). The CDR3 loop is CASSLSGTSGSDTQYF. The CDR3 nucleotides read TGTGCCAGTAGTCTCTCCGGGACTAGCGGTTCAGATACGCAGTATTTT.